The subject of this entry is one T cell receptor (beta chain). The antigen is unknown. CDR1 is LNHNV, CDR2 YYDKDF, per germline (reference sequence). The ends lost 8 bases at V and 10 bases at J; junction bases unmatched: 9. The CDR3 loop spans 14 amino acids. These data originate in a study of Graves' ophthalmopathy and Graves' hyperthyroidism. Across the study: Hyperthyroidism was considered stable when no ophthalmopathy appeared within 18 months of follow-up.

Pregnancy or lactation, uncontrolled infections and other autoimmune diseases were grounds for excluding patients. Clinicians diagnosed using symptoms, serum thyroxine, TRAb, thyroid ultrasound and orbital computed tomography. Using RNA transcripts, the TCR beta CDR3 regions were amplified. Second-round multiplex PCR followed a first-round RT-PCR using HTBI primers. MiXCR, applied by TCRdb to the multiplex PCR reads, yields one record per CDR3 protein. Among over a million distinct CDR3 sequences listed, 35% to 40% were seen once. Study-level points and caveats: The authors also found most expanded thyroid clonotypes above 0.001 frequency in blood.

The TCR comes from an adult man with Graves' hyperthyroidism. Sequenced sample: peripheral blood or thyroid tissue (not recorded which). The genes are TRBV15 and TRBJ1-6; 9 bases are shared with TRBD1. This CDR3 is CATERDRVESPLHF. The CDR3 coding sequence is TGTGCCACCGAGAGGGACAGGGTCGAGTCACCCCTCCACTTT.